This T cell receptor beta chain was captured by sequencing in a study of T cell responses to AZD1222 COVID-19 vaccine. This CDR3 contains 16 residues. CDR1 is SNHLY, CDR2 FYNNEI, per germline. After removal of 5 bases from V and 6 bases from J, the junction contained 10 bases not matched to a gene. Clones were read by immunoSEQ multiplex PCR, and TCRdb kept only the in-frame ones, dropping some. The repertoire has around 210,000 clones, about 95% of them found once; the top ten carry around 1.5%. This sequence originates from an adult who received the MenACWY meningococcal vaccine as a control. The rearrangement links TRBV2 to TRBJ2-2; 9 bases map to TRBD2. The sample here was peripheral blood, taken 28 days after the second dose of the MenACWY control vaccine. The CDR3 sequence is CASSRVGGRAAGELFF. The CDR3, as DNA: TGTGCCAGCAGTAGGGTTGGCGGGAGGGCTGCCGGGGAGCTGTTTTTT.